This T cell receptor (beta chain) derives from a study of persistence of HIV-infected CD4 T cells. Across the study: CD4+ T cells responding to CMV or HIV-1 Gag were isolated.

As for this clone: Its antigen is not identified.

The immunoSEQ assay was version 4, run in survey mode. Each sample used up to 1 ug genomic DNA diluted to 8.5 to 10 ng/uL. Produced via immunoSEQ multiplex PCR; TCRdb's table is partial and in-frame only. In the table there are tens of thousands of clones, 75% to 80% of which are singletons. Germline CDR1 LGHNA, CDR2 YNFKEQ. The CDR3 runs 14 residues. V lost 0 bases, J lost 7 bases, and 7 bases lay in between. Cells were stimulated with overlapping HIV-1 Gag 15-mer peptides. Sorted nonresponding memory CD4+ T cells were CD40L-negative, CD69-negative, CD45RO-high. For about 20 hours, CD8-depleted PBMCs received anti-CD28/CD49d costimulation, a CD40-blocking antibody and enfuvirtide. Findings and limits, study-wide: Antigen-responding cells were enriched for degenerate expanded CDR3beta sequences.

The specimen comprised CD4+ T cells sorted from PBMCs after approximately 19-hour stimulation, sampled from a patient who received antiretroviral therapy. This receptor was taken from an adult man with HIV who was CMV-seropositive. This chain joins TRBV4-2 and TRBJ1-6; unclear D gene. CDR3 region: CASSQDKGNSPLHF. The CDR3 DNA reads TGTGCCAGCAGCCAAGATAAAGGGAATTCACCCCTCCACTTT.